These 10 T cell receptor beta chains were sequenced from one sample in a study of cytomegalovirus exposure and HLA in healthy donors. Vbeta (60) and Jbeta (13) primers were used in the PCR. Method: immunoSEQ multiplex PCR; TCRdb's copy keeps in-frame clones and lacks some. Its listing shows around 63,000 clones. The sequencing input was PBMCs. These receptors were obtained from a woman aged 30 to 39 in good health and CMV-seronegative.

DNA for the CDR3: TGTGCCAGCAGCGCGTGGACTAGCGGGACCCTCTACGAGCAGTACTTC. This codes for CASSAWTSGTLYEQYF. The chain combines TRBV9 with TRBJ2-7; 12 bases fit TRBD2. Germline V gives CDR1 SGDLS, CDR2 YYNGEE. The V segment lost 3 bases and the J segment 3 bases; nucleotides outside the gene matches: 7. The CDR3 sequence is 16 residues long.

CDR3 bases: TGTGCCAGCAGCAAAGAGGAGAGGGGGCCAATACACTACGAGCAGTACTTC. Encoded protein: CASSKEERGPIHYEQYF. The V gene is TRBV21-1, the J gene TRBJ2-7; the table assigns TRBD1, which was not confirmed against the DNA. TRBV21-1 corresponds to a pseudogene. This CDR3 has 17 residues.

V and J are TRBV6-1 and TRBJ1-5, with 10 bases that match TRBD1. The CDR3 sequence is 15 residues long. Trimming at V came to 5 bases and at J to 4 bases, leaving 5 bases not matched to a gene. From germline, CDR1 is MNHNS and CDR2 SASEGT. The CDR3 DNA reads TGTGCCAGCAGTCAGGGACAGGGGCCTAATCAGCCCCAGCATTTT. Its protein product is CASSQGQGPNQPQHF.

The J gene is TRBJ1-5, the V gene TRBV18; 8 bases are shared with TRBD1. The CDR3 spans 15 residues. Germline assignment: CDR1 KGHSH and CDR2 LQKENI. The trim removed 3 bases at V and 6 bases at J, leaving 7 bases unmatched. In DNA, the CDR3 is TGTGCCAGCTCACCCGGACAGGGTCCTCCTCAGCCCCAGCATTTT. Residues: CASSPGQGPPQPQHF. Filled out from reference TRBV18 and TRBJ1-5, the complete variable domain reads NAGVMQNPRHLVRRRGQEARLRCSPMKGHSHVYWYRQLPEEGLKFMVYLQKENIIDESGMPKERFSAEFPKEGPSILRIQQVVRGDSAAYFCASSPGQGPPQPQHFGDGTRLSIL.

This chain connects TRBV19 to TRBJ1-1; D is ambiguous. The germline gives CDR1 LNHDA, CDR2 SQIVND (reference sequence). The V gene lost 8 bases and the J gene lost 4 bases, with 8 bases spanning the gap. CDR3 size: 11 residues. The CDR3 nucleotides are TGTGCCAGTGGCCAGGTCACTGAAGCTTTCTTT. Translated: CASGQVTEAFF.

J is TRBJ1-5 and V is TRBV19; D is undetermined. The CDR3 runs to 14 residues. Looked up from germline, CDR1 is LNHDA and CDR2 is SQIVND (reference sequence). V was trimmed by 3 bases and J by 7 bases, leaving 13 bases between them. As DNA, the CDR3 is TGTGCCAGTAGTATCCGGCCGTTCGGGCAGCCCCAGCATTTT. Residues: CASSIRPFGQPQHF.

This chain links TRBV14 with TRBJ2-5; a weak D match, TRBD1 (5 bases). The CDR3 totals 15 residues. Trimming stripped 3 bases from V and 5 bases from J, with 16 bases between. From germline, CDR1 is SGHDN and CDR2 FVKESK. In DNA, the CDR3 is TGTGCCAGCAGCCAGGAATCGTGGAAGGGGGAGACCCAGTACTTC. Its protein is CASSQESWKGETQYF.

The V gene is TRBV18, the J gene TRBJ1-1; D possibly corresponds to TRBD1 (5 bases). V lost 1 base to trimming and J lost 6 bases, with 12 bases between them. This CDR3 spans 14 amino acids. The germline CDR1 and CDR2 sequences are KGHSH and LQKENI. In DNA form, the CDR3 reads TGTGCCAGCTCACCACGGGGGGGTGATGCTGAAGCTTTCTTT. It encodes CASSPRGGDAEAFF.

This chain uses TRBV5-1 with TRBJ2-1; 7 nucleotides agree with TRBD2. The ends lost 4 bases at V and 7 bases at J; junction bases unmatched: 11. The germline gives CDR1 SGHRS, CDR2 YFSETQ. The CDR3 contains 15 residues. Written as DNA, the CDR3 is TGCGCCAGCAGCCCTCTAGCGGAGGTTGAGAATGAGCAGTTCTTC. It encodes CASSPLAEVENEQFF.

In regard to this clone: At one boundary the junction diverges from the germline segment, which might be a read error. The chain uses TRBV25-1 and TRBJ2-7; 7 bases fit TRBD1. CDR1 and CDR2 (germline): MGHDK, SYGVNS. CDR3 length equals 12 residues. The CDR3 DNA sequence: TGTGTCAGCAGTCGGACAGGCTACGAGCAGTACTTC. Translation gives CVSSRTGYEQYF.